The clone carrying this T cell receptor beta chain came up many times. The entry originates in a study of T-cell reconstitution after alpha-beta-depleted transplantation in children. Trimming took 3 bases from V and 0 from J; bases not matched to a gene: 7. Germline CDR1 reads DFQATT; CDR2 reads SNEGSKA (reference sequence). The CDR3 totals 15 residues. Unique molecular identifiers were used in preparing the TCRbeta library. TCRdb used MiXCR to reprocess the PCR reads, holding one entry per CDR3 protein. Of hundreds of thousands of distinct CDR3 sequences in the sample, roughly 15% are singletons; the top ten hold approximately 1%.

The specimen comprised PBMCs from the stem cell graft donor, sampled from the stem cell graft. This TCR derives from a human donor who donated a stem cell graft to a child with acute myeloid leukemia. This chain links TRBV20-1 with TRBJ1-1; 7 bases match TRBD1. The CDR3 bases are TGCAGTGCTAGGAGGACAGGTCTAATGAACACTGAAGCTTTCTTT. Translation: CSARRTGLMNTEAFF.